These 17 T cell receptor beta chains came from one sample sequenced in a study of T-cell reconstitution after alpha-beta-depleted transplantation in children. Preparation of the TCRbeta library used unique molecular identifiers. TCRdb redid the calling of the PCR reads with MiXCR, one entry per CDR3 protein. The sample records around 580,000 distinct CDR3 sequences, more than 20% being singletons. This sample comprised PBMCs, mostly from graft donor cells, obtained 360 days after TCRalphabeta/CD19-depleted stem cell transplant. The origin of the receptors is a boy less than two years old who had a stem cell transplant for acute myeloid leukemia, so the T cells may come from the graft donor.

This sequence joins TRBV10-2 and TRBJ1-1, with D perhaps TRBD1 (6 bases). The germline V gene has CDR1 WSHSY and CDR2 SAAADI. The CDR3 sequence is 16 residues long. The V end was cut by 0 bases, the J end by 5 bases, with 16 bases between. CDR3 sequence reads: CASSESGGLLITEAFF. DNA for the CDR3: TGCGCCAGCAGTGAGTCAGGGGGGCTCCTGATTACTGAAGCTTTCTTT.

This clonotype has only a few counts. The chain is built from TRBV11-2 and TRBJ2-3, with TRBD2 matching 7 bases. CDR3 length: 19 residues. Germline trimming cut 4 bases from V and 1 base from J; bases unmatched to any gene: 17. Germline loops: CDR1 SGHAT, CDR2 FQNNGV. For the CDR3, the DNA is TGTGCCAGCAGCTCCTCGGTTGGGAGGGCCGCTTTTGGCACAGATACGCAGTATTTT. Its translation is CASSSSVGRAAFGTDTQYF.

This clonotype came up a few times. The chain joins TRBV24-1 to TRBJ2-1; D unclear. The CDR3 is 14 amino acids. Trimming stripped 5 bases from V and 5 bases from J, with 12 bases between. Germline-derived CDR1 and CDR2 are KGHDR and SFDVKD. The chain's CDR3 is CATSGPVVDNEQFF. As DNA, the CDR3 is TGTGCCACCAGTGGGCCAGTAGTGGACAATGAGCAGTTCTTC.

This chain links TRBV6-1 with TRBJ2-4, with 9 bases lining up with TRBD1. The CDR3 consists of 16 residues. The germline V gene has CDR1 MNHNS and CDR2 SASEGT. The ends lost 6 bases at V and 5 bases at J; junction bases unmatched: 11. CDR3 DNA: TGTGCCAGCAGCCGAGAACCGGGACAGGGCCAAAACATTCAGTACTTC. It translates to CASSREPGQGQNIQYF.

This clonotype turned up a few times. This chain connects TRBV29-1 to TRBJ1-1; no reliable D call. In germline, CDR1 is SQVTM, CDR2 ANQGSEA. V gave up 4 bases and J gave up 6 bases, with 6 bases separating them. The CDR3 loop spans 10 amino acids. The DNA of the CDR3 is TGCAGCGTTGGCCTATCTGAAGCTTTCTTT. Protein product: CSVGLSEAFF.

The chain uses TRBV9 and TRBJ2-3, with 11 positions matching TRBD2. This CDR3 is 17 amino acids long. Germline V lookup: CDR1 SGDLS, CDR2 YYNGEE. With V trimmed by 5 bases and J by 1 base, 9 bases remained unmatched. In nucleotides, the CDR3 is TGTGCCAGCAGTGTCCACCCGACTAGCGGGGGCACAGATACGCAGTATTTT. This codes for CASSVHPTSGGTDTQYF.

In nucleotides, the CDR3 is TGTGCCAGCACGGTGGGAAGGCAGCCCCAGCATTTT. Translating it yields CASTVGRQPQHF. The V call is TRBV6-6, the J call TRBJ1-5; no clear D gene. The CDR3 is 12 amino acids. V lost 7 bases to trimming and J lost 7 bases, with 11 bases between them. From germline, CDR1 is MNHNY and CDR2 SVGAGI (reference sequence).

The genes are TRBV27 and TRBJ2-3; D is undetermined. Trimming stripped 6 bases from V and 0 bases from J, with 13 bases between. The germline gives CDR1 MNHEY, CDR2 SMNVEV (reference sequence). The CDR3 is 15 residues long. The CDR3 DNA sequence: TGTGCCAGCAGCTCCCTCCTCGCTAGCACAGATACGCAGTATTTT. It translates to CASSSLLASTDTQYF.

The chain links TRBV5-1 to TRBJ2-1; the match to TRBD2 covers 12 bases. Per the germline V gene, CDR1 is SGHRS and CDR2 is YFSETQ. After removal of 3 bases from V and 5 bases from J, the junction contained 3 bases not matched to a gene. The CDR3 length is 15 residues. Here the CDR3 DNA reads TGCGCCAGCAGCTACACTAGCGGGGGGCACAATGAGCAGTTCTTC. Amino acid sequence: CASSYTSGGHNEQFF.

This clonotype was detected only a few times. The chain employs TRBV20-1 and TRBJ1-4; tentative D call: TRBD1 (5 bases). V lost 6 bases and J lost 8, with 16 bases in between. The CDR3 extends over 13 amino acids. CDR1 and CDR2 from the germline V gene are DFQATT and SNEGSKA (reference sequence). The CDR3 spells CSALPGRTEKLFF. The CDR3 coding sequence is TGCAGTGCACTCCCGGGACGGACGGAAAAACTGTTTTTT.

Many counts were recorded for this clonotype. The V and J genes are TRBV7-2 and TRBJ1-5; D is uncertain. V lost 3 bases, J lost 7 bases, and 10 bases lay in between. The CDR3 has 13 amino acids. Germline values: CDR1 SGHTA, CDR2 FQGNSA. The CDR3 DNA reads TGTGCCAGCAGCTTGAGGGAGCGGCAGCCCCAGCATTTT. This sequence encodes CASSLRERQPQHF. Full variable domain (missing parts from reference TRBV7-2 and TRBJ1-5): GAGVSQSPSNKVTEKGKDVELRCDPISGHTALYWYRQSLGQGLEFLIYFQGNSAPDKSGLPSDRFSAERTGGSVSTLTIQRTQQEDSAVYLCASSLRERQPQHFGDGTRLSIL.

This clonotype was counted many times. The chain links TRBV6-5 to TRBJ2-5; 10 bases line up with TRBD2. V lost 5 bases to trimming and J lost 7 bases; unmatched junction nucleotides: 1. Germline assignment: CDR1 MNHEY and CDR2 SVGAGI. There are 12 residues in the CDR3. The CDR3 bases are TGTGCCAGCAGTCGGACTAGCGGGACCCAGTACTTC. Translated, it gives CASSRTSGTQYF.

The chain uses TRBV5-1 and TRBJ1-1; possible D gene TRBD1, 6 bases. The CDR3 consists of 17 residues. The germline V gene encodes CDR1 SGHRS and CDR2 YFSETQ. The V and J ends lost 6 bases and 2 bases respectively, with 23 bases between them. The CDR3 DNA reads TGCGCCAGCATCGGCCCGACAGGCGTGGGGGTCAACACTGAAGCTTTCTTT. It codes for CASIGPTGVGVNTEAFF.

This clonotype occurred many times. The gene calls are TRBV20-1 and TRBJ2-3; no clear D gene. V was pared by 1 base and J by 4 bases, with 3 bases between. The CDR3 length is 11 residues. Germline assignment: CDR1 DFQATT and CDR2 SNEGSKA (reference sequence). This CDR3 is CSARASDTQYF. The CDR3 DNA sequence: TGCAGTGCTAGAGCATCAGATACGCAGTATTTT.

This clonotype was detected many times. The chain couples TRBV4-3 to TRBJ2-7, with no clear D. V was cut by 3 bases and J by 3 bases, with 9 bases left in between. Germline CDR1 reads LGHNA; CDR2 reads YSLEER. This CDR3 spans 13 amino acids. The CDR3 DNA is TGCGCCAGCAGCCAGGAGTCCAGCTACGAGCAGTACTTC. This translates into CASSQESSYEQYF.

The chain combines TRBV5-6 with TRBJ2-1; 9 bases agree with TRBD2. Germline lookup yields CDR1 SGHDT and CDR2 YYEEEE. Trimming cost V 4 bases and J 4 bases; bases outside gene matches: 18. The CDR3 consists of 19 residues. In nucleotides, the CDR3 is TGTGCCAGCAGCCGATACCGAGACAGGGATACTAGCGGGTACAATGAGCAGTTCTTC. Protein sequence: CASSRYRDRDTSGYNEQFF.

This chain connects TRBV7-9 to TRBJ1-5; possibly TRBD1 for D (5 bases). Per the germline V gene, CDR1 is SEHNR and CDR2 is FQNEAQ (reference sequence). V was pared by 3 bases and J by 6 bases, with 21 bases between. The CDR3 is made up of 17 amino acids. CDR3 protein: CASSLGSGQGGFQPQHF. The CDR3 nucleotides are TGTGCCAGCAGCTTGGGATCAGGGCAGGGTGGATTTCAGCCCCAGCATTTT. Variable domain in full (rest from reference TRBV7-9 and TRBJ1-5): DTGVSQNPRHKITKRGQNVTFRCDPISEHNRLYWYRQTLGQGPEFLTYFQNEAQLEKSRLLSDRFSAERPKGSFSTLEIQRTEQGDSAMYLCASSLGSGQGGFQPQHFGDGTRLSIL.